This T cell receptor (beta chain) originates from a study of blood T cell repertoires in COVID-19. Assay: immunoSEQ multiplex PCR; the TCRdb copy retains only in-frame clones and omits some. This sample has about 220,000 clones, with roughly 80% found just once. Per germline, CDR1 SGHDT and CDR2 YYEEEE. This CDR3 spans 17 amino acids. The J segment lost 5 bases and the V segment lost 4 bases, leaving 10 bases of the junction unmatched. The TCR sequence derives from a woman aged 60-75 years with acute or convalescent COVID-19. Sequenced material: peripheral blood. The chain has TRBV5-6 and TRBJ2-2, with TRBD2 identical over 11 bases. The CDR3 DNA reads as TGTGCCAGCAGCCGTTGGTTAGCGGGGGGGTCAACCGGGGAGCTGTTTTTT. Translation: CASSRWLAGGSTGELFF.